This record concerns one T cell receptor beta chain sequence. Its target is unknown. This sample is part of a study of cytomegalovirus exposure and HLA in healthy donors. About the study: An analysis done earlier identified 120 million or so unique TCR beta sequences from about 179 million T cells.

With 60 Vbeta and 13 Jbeta primers, the PCR was carried out. This table comes from immunoSEQ multiplex PCR, and its TCRdb copy is limited to in-frame clones, with some not included. The sample table sets out approximately 210,000 clones. CDR1 is SEHNR, CDR2 FQNEAQ, per germline (reference sequence). CDR3 size: 15 residues. V lost 5 bases to trimming and J lost 7 bases; unmatched junction nucleotides: 10. Whole-study results and caveats: Reports credit the classifier with highly specific, highly sensitive diagnosis of cytomegalovirus status. Associated with HLA alleles at 0.05 false discovery rate in a later analysis were over 15,000 TCR beta sequences.

At sampling all donors were nominally healthy, likely with unrecorded immune exposures. This receptor was taken from a woman aged 30 to 39 in good health and CMV-seropositive. The chain couples TRBV7-9 to TRBJ1-4; the match to TRBD1 covers 7 bases. The sequencing input was PBMCs. CDR3 nucleotide sequence: TGTGCCAGCAGCGAAACGGACAGGTTTAGTGAAAAACTGTTTTTT. Its protein product is CASSETDRFSEKLFF.